What follows are 13 T cell receptor beta chains derived from one specimen sequenced in a study of PD-L1 blockade in urothelial cancer. The repertoire was sequenced with immunoSEQ multiplex PCR; TCRdb's copy has only in-frame clones and lacks some. The table shows approximately 18,000 clones, with 75% to 90% occurring only once. Time point given: pretreatment peripheral blood. Sequencing used PBMCs, obtained around atezolizumab (anti-PD-L1) treatment. All receptors come from a man aged 65 to 79 with urothelial cancer.

The J gene is TRBJ2-2, the V gene TRBV6-1; unclear D gene. Germline V gene lookup returns CDR1 MNHNS and CDR2 SASEGT. This CDR3 has 13 residues. V was pared by 6 bases and J by 3 bases, with 8 bases between. Here the CDR3 reads CASSNYDTGELFF. DNA of the CDR3: TGTGCCAGCAGCAACTACGACACCGGGGAGCTGTTTTTT.

The chain links TRBV10-3 to TRBJ2-1; D may be TRBD2 (7 bases). Germline CDR1 and CDR2: ENHRY and SYGVKD. The CDR3 totals 14 residues. V lost 3 bases, J lost 9 bases, and 15 bases lay in between. The CDR3 DNA reads TGTGCCATCAGTGACGATGGGGGGGCTAGTGAGCAGTTCTTC. Protein product: CAISDDGGASEQFF.

This clone was seen only a few times. The chain couples TRBV4-1 to TRBJ2-7, with 11 bases matching TRBD2. V trimming: 3 bases; J trimming: 3 bases; junction bases outside the gene matches: 7. The CDR3 runs to 16 residues. CDR1 is MGHRA and CDR2 is YSYEKL in the germline V gene. CDR3 sequence: CASSQTVTSGNYEQYF. CDR3 in DNA: TGCGCCAGCAGCCAGACTGTGACTAGCGGGAACTACGAGCAGTACTTC.

V gene TRBV10-3 combines with J gene TRBJ2-5, with TRBD1 matching over 7 bases. Germline V CDR1 and CDR2: ENHRY, SYGVKD. J gave up 2 bases and V 10 bases, and 10 bases lay outside the gene matches. The CDR3 spans 14 residues. The CDR3 nucleotides read TGTGCCACGACCGTAAAACAGGGGCAAGAGACCCAGTACTTC. Translating it yields CATTVKQGQETQYF.

J is TRBJ2-5 and V is TRBV2, with 9 bases fitting TRBD2. This CDR3 region has 14 residues. V lost 6 bases to trimming and J lost 2 bases; unmatched junction nucleotides: 4. From germline, CDR1 is SNHLY and CDR2 FYNNEI. The chain's CDR3 is CASRERGAQETQYF. The CDR3 coding sequence is TGTGCCAGCAGGGAGCGGGGGGCACAAGAGACCCAGTACTTC.

The gene calls are TRBV7-6 and TRBJ1-5, with a weak D call TRBD1 (5 bases). Germline CDR1 and CDR2: SGHVS and FNYEAQ. CDR3 size: 16 residues. V was clipped by 2 bases and J by 1 base, with 12 bases between them. The CDR3 DNA reads TGTGCCAGCAGCTTATCGGCCAGGGAAAGCAATCAGCCCCAGCATTTT. Its protein is CASSLSARESNQPQHF. Combining the CDR3 with reference TRBV7-6 and TRBJ1-5 gives the whole variable domain GAGVSQSPRYKVTKRGQDVALRCDPISGHVSLYWYRQALGQGPEFLTYFNYEAQQDKSGLPNDRFSAERPEGSISTLTIQRTEQRDSAMYRCASSLSARESNQPQHFGDGTRLSIL.

V usage is TRBV6-1 and J usage is TRBJ2-5; TRBD2 agrees at 7 bases. The ends lost 10 bases at V and 5 bases at J; junction bases unmatched: 16. Germline lookup yields CDR1 MNHNS and CDR2 SASEGT. There are 15 residues in the CDR3. The CDR3, as DNA: TGTGCCACCCCGGGGGGTAGGGGTTCGTGGGAGACCCAGTACTTC. Residues: CATPGGRGSWETQYF.

The rearrangement links TRBV5-5 to TRBJ1-4; 8 nucleotides align to TRBD1. CDR1 SGHKS and CDR2 YYEKEE come from the germline V gene (reference sequence). V lost 3 bases and J lost 10; bases outside the gene matches: 17. The CDR3 length is 17 residues. CDR3 DNA: TGTGCCAGCAGCTCGCCCGGAGGCAGGGGGCTTAGTGCAAAACTGTTTTTT. Amino acid sequence: CASSSPGGRGLSAKLFF.

The V and J genes are TRBV15 and TRBJ1-2; TRBD1 is a possible D gene (5 bases). This CDR3 region has 14 residues. Trimming took off 1 base at V and 6 bases at J, with 12 bases between the two ends. Looked up from germline, CDR1 is LNHNV and CDR2 is YYDKDF (reference sequence). Here the CDR3 DNA reads TGTGCCACCAGCAGAGTAGAAAGGGGTGATGGCTACACCTTC. Residues: CATSRVERGDGYTF.

CDR3 bases: TGTGCCAGCAGTGTACAGGGGTATTGGACTGAAGCTTTCTTT. Translating it yields CASSVQGYWTEAFF. The chain recombines TRBV2 with TRBJ1-1; 7 bases line up with TRBD1. This CDR3 region has 14 residues. Trimming cost V 4 bases and J 5 bases; bases outside gene matches: 7. Germline V CDR1 and CDR2: SNHLY, FYNNEI.

The chain recombines TRBV19 with TRBJ2-5; 8 bases are shared with TRBD1. V dropped 3 bases and J dropped 5; count of bases not matched to a gene: 8. Germline-derived CDR1 and CDR2 are LNHDA and SQIVND (reference sequence). CDR3 size: 15 residues. CDR3 nucleotides: TGTGCCAGTAGTATTCAGGGACAGGAGTGGGAGACCCAGTACTTC. Its translation: CASSIQGQEWETQYF.

J is TRBJ1-2 and V is TRBV9, with TRBD1 matching over 9 bases. CDR1 and CDR2 from the germline V gene are SGDLS and YYNGEE. The CDR3 has 13 amino acids. V dropped 5 bases and J dropped 3; count of bases not matched to a gene: 2. The CDR3 sequence: CASRDRGYYGYTF. The CDR3 DNA sequence: TGTGCCAGCAGGGACAGGGGATACTATGGCTACACCTTC. Full variable domain (outside the CDR3, taken from reference TRBV9 and TRBJ1-2): DSGVTQTPKHLITATGQRVTLRCSPRSGDLSVYWYQQSLDQGLQFLIQYYNGEERAKGNILERFSAQQFPDLHSELNLSSLELGDSALYFCASRDRGYYGYTFGSGTRLTVV.

The genes are TRBV6-5 and TRBJ1-1; D gene unclear. The V gene lost 5 bases and the J gene lost 2 bases, with 12 bases spanning the gap. The V gene's germline CDR1 is MNHEY and CDR2 SVGAGI. The CDR3 extends over 14 amino acids. The CDR3 DNA follows: TGTGCCAGCAGTCGTACGAGATTTAACACTGAAGCTTTCTTT. Its protein is CASSRTRFNTEAFF.